Shown below are 28 T cell receptor beta chains from a single sample sequenced in a study of shared clonotypes between healthy human individuals. Sequencing was performed with immunoSEQ multiplex PCR; in TCRdb, only in-frame clones are kept and a portion is missing. The repertoire holds some 2,000,000 clones, with approximately 94% as singletons. Sequences were obtained from naive CD4+ T cells sorted from blood. Subset of the sample: CD45RA+ positively selected. Receptors were obtained from a man in his late teens or twenties in good health.

The chain employs TRBV7-8 and TRBJ1-3; 7 bases line up with TRBD1. CDR1 SGHVS and CDR2 FQNEAQ come from the germline V gene. The V and J ends lost 1 base and 2 bases, in that order; junction bases with no gene match: 2. The CDR3 is 15 residues long. The CDR3 sequence: CASSLVGTAGNTIYF. DNA for the CDR3: TGTGCCAGCAGCTTAGTTGGGACAGCTGGAAACACCATATATTTT.

V usage is TRBV7-9 and J usage is TRBJ2-7; D is undetermined. Germline V gene sequence: CDR1 SEHNR, CDR2 FQNEAQ (reference sequence). This CDR3 has 14 residues. V lost 3 bases to trimming and J lost 4 bases, with 13 bases between them. DNA of the CDR3: TGTGCCAGCAGCTTCCAGACGGAAGGTTACGAGCAGTACTTC. Protein product: CASSFQTEGYEQYF.

This chain joins TRBV5-1 and TRBJ1-2; possible D gene TRBD1, 5 bases. This CDR3 is 14 amino acids long. Trimming took 1 base from V and 5 from J, leaving 12 bases between them. Germline V gene lookup returns CDR1 SGHRS and CDR2 YFSETQ. The CDR3 spells CASSLFTGPYGYTF. In DNA form, the CDR3 reads TGCGCCAGCAGCTTGTTCACAGGACCTTATGGCTACACCTTC.

This chain links TRBV11-3 with TRBJ1-1, with 7 bases matching TRBD1. The CDR3 spans 14 residues. Germline V lookup: CDR1 SGHNT, CDR2 YENEEA. Trimming cost V 3 bases and J 5 bases; bases outside gene matches: 6. The CDR3 DNA reads TGTGCCAGCAGCTTGACAGGGCCGGGGACTGAAGCTTTCTTT. Its protein is CASSLTGPGTEAFF.

The chain is built from TRBV2 and TRBJ2-7; D not resolved. The CDR3 totals 13 residues. The V end lost 6 bases, the J end lost 1 base, and 10 bases lay between the germline ends. The germline gives CDR1 SNHLY, CDR2 FYNNEI. The CDR3 DNA reads TGTGCCAGCAGGGCCTGGGCATCCTACGAGCAGTACTTC. Translation: CASRAWASYEQYF.

The chain uses TRBV25-1 and TRBJ2-2; 9 bases match TRBD2. This CDR3 has 16 amino acids. Germline CDR1 is MGHDK and CDR2 is SYGVNS. V lost 1 base to trimming and J lost 11 bases; unmatched junction nucleotides: 11. The DNA of the CDR3 is TGTGCCAGCAGTGAATTAGGAGGGACTAGCCTGGAAGAGCTGTTTTTT. Translation: CASSELGGTSLEELFF.

The chain recombines TRBV7-9 with TRBJ1-3, with D perhaps TRBD1 (5 bases). Germline CDR1 SEHNR, CDR2 FQNEAQ (reference sequence). The V and J ends lost 6 bases and 8 bases respectively, with 8 bases between them. This CDR3 comprises 11 residues. Here the CDR3 DNA reads TGTGCCAGCAGTAAGGGGCACACCATATATTTT. Translated: CASSKGHTIYF.

The gene calls are TRBV7-6 and TRBJ2-1; D is perhaps TRBD1 (5 bases). The CDR3 sequence is 12 residues long. V lost 1 base to trimming and J lost 7 bases, with 5 bases between them. Per the germline V gene, CDR1 is SGHVS and CDR2 is FNYEAQ. The CDR3 bases are TGTGCCAGCAGCTTAGAGGGGAATGAGCAGTTCTTC. This sequence encodes CASSLEGNEQFF.

The chain is built from TRBV6-5 and TRBJ2-7, with a weak D call TRBD2 (6 bases). CDR1 MNHEY and CDR2 SVGAGI come from the germline V gene. This CDR3 has 14 residues. Trimming pared 3 bases from V and 6 bases from J, leaving 15 bases between. The CDR3 loop is CASSYVSGGTEQYF. The CDR3 coding sequence is TGTGCCAGCAGTTATGTGTCCGGGGGAACCGAGCAGTACTTC.

This clone was seen more than once but under ten times. The same CDR3 arises from other DNA sequences in this sample as well. The rearrangement links TRBV9 to TRBJ1-2; 7 positions agree with TRBD1. Germline trimming cut 7 bases from V and 3 bases from J; bases unmatched to any gene: 6. The length of the CDR3 is 13 residues. CDR1 SGDLS and CDR2 YYNGEE come from the germline V gene. CDR3 loop: CASSRDSYYGYTF. CDR3 bases: TGTGCCAGCTCCAGGGACAGCTACTATGGCTACACCTTC.

The J gene is TRBJ1-2, the V gene TRBV7-9; no clear D gene. The CDR3 runs to 12 residues. The germline V gene encodes CDR1 SEHNR and CDR2 FQNEAQ (reference sequence). V was trimmed by 3 bases and J by 13 bases, leaving 15 bases between them. The CDR3, as DNA: TGTGCCAGCAGCTTGGGTGGGGAGCCCATCACCTTC. Its protein is CASSLGGEPITF.

This clone was picked up one time. The rearrangement links TRBV6-6 to TRBJ2-7, with D unresolved. The CDR3 runs to 15 residues. Trimming stripped 6 bases from V and 2 bases from J, with 17 bases between. Germline CDR1 and CDR2: MNHNY and SVGAGI (reference sequence). CDR3 loop: CASSLPESGPYEQYF. The CDR3 DNA sequence: TGTGCCAGCAGCCTCCCCGAATCCGGCCCCTACGAGCAGTACTTC.

CDR3 nucleotide sequence: TGTGCCAGCAGAACCGGAGGGGTCTCCTACGAGCAGTACTTC. It codes for CASRTGGVSYEQYF. V and J are TRBV28 and TRBJ2-7, with a tentative D call TRBD2 (6 bases). The CDR3 is made up of 14 amino acids. The ends were cut back, 6 bases at V and 0 bases at J, with 12 bases in the middle. The germline gives CDR1 MDHEN, CDR2 SYDVKM.

With regard to this clone: One junction end does not reproduce the germline sequence, and a read error may be involved. The rearrangement links TRBV7-2 to TRBJ1-5, with D uncertain. The germline gives CDR1 SGHTA, CDR2 FQGNSA. CDR3 length: 14 amino acids. This CDR3 is CASSLEASTQPQHF. The CDR3, as DNA: TGTGCCAGCAGCTTAGAGGCCAGCACTCAGCCCCAGCATTTT.

The chain carries TRBV5-1 and TRBJ2-2; a weak D match, TRBD1 (6 bases). Trimming removed 0 bases at V and 4 bases at J, with 13 bases between. Germline CDR1 and CDR2: SGHRS and YFSETQ. This CDR3 contains 16 residues. The CDR3 here is CASSLGGQFITGELFF. In nucleotides, the CDR3 is TGCGCCAGCAGCTTGGGAGGACAGTTTATCACCGGGGAGCTGTTTTTT. The whole variable domain, filled in from reference TRBV5-1 and TRBJ2-2, reads KAGVTQTPRYLIKTRGQQVTLSCSPISGHRSVSWYQQTPGQGLQFLFEYFSETQRNKGNFPGRFSGRQFSNSRSEMNVSTLELGDSALYLCASSLGGQFITGELFFGEGSRLTVL.

The J gene is TRBJ2-2, the V gene TRBV7-2, with a tentative D call TRBD1 (5 bases). In germline, CDR1 is SGHTA, CDR2 FQGNSA. The V end was cut by 4 bases, the J end by 4 bases, with 16 bases between. This CDR3 is 16 amino acids long. The CDR3 loop is CASSSHPQVGTGELFF. The CDR3 nucleotides are TGTGCCAGCAGCTCTCACCCACAGGTGGGCACCGGGGAGCTGTTTTTT.

This clone was seen a single time. The rearrangement uses TRBV29-1 and TRBJ2-3; 7 positions match TRBD2. Germline lookup yields CDR1 SQVTM and CDR2 ANQGSEA. The length of the CDR3 is 11 residues. Trimming at V came to 7 bases and at J to 7 bases, leaving 5 bases not matched to a gene. The CDR3 loop is CSATSPYTQYF. The CDR3 DNA reads TGCAGCGCGACTAGCCCATATACGCAGTATTTT.

This sequence joins TRBV2 and TRBJ2-2; D unclear. The V end was cut by 4 bases, the J end by 7 bases, with 7 bases between. CDR1 SNHLY and CDR2 FYNNEI come from the germline V gene. The CDR3 contains 12 residues. The CDR3 protein is CASSALRGELFF. The CDR3 DNA is TGTGCCAGCAGTGCCCTCCGCGGGGAGCTGTTTTTT.

V gene TRBV18 combines with J gene TRBJ2-1; TRBD1 is a possible D gene (6 bases). V lost 5 bases, J lost 7 bases, and 12 bases lay in between. The CDR3 runs to 13 residues. In germline, CDR1 is KGHSH, CDR2 LQKENI. The CDR3 coding sequence is TGTGCCAGCTCATCAGTACAGGGAAATGAGCAGTTCTTC. It yields the protein CASSSVQGNEQFF.

This chain uses TRBV2 with TRBJ2-1, with D possibly matching TRBD2 (5 bases). Germline values: CDR1 SNHLY, CDR2 FYNNEI. Trimming shortened V by 5 bases and J by 7 bases, and 15 bases separated the two germline ends. CDR3 length equals 14 residues. CDR3 nucleotide sequence: TGTGCCAGCAGTCCTTCCCGGACGGGGAATGAGCAGTTCTTC. Amino acid sequence: CASSPSRTGNEQFF.

This clone was counted only a few times. V gene TRBV9 combines with J gene TRBJ1-4; D remains unclear. Germline CDR1 and CDR2: SGDLS and YYNGEE. Trimming cost V 4 bases and J 7 bases, with 11 bases left between them. This CDR3 is 13 amino acids long. Here the CDR3 DNA reads TGTGCCAGCAGCCCTTCCGCTGGTGAAAAACTGTTTTTT. It specifies CASSPSAGEKLFF. Complete variable domain (other parts from reference TRBV9 and TRBJ1-4): DSGVTQTPKHLITATGQRVTLRCSPRSGDLSVYWYQQSLDQGLQFLIQYYNGEERAKGNILERFSAQQFPDLHSELNLSSLELGDSALYFCASSPSAGEKLFFGSGTQLSVL.

The gene calls are TRBV6-5 and TRBJ1-2, with TRBD1 as a possible D gene (5 bases). The CDR3 covers 16 residues. With 0 bases removed from V and 8 bases from J, the gap between germline ends came to 19 bases. In germline, CDR1 is MNHEY, CDR2 SVGAGI. CDR3 in amino acids: CASSYSTRWGGDGYTF. The DNA of the CDR3 is TGTGCCAGCAGTTACTCTACCAGGTGGGGCGGGGACGGCTACACCTTC.

This clone appeared a single time. The gene calls are TRBV18 and TRBJ2-7, with D perhaps TRBD1 (5 bases). From germline, CDR1 is KGHSH and CDR2 LQKENI. This CDR3 region has 15 residues. V gave up 0 bases and J gave up 3 bases, with 12 bases separating them. DNA for the CDR3: TGTGCCAGCTCACCACCGGCAGGGCAATTCTACGAGCAGTACTTC. Translation: CASSPPAGQFYEQYF.

J is TRBJ2-3 and V is TRBV5-1; a weak D match, TRBD2 (5 bases). Germline CDR1 reads SGHRS; CDR2 reads YFSETQ. The V end lost 1 base, the J end lost 4 bases, and 10 bases lay between the germline ends. This CDR3 has 14 residues. CDR3: CASSLYQEADTQYF. The CDR3 bases are TGCGCCAGCAGCTTGTATCAGGAGGCAGATACGCAGTATTTT.

This chain joins TRBV6-1 and TRBJ1-2, with TRBD1 identical over 8 bases. V gave up 7 bases and J gave up 2 bases; unmatched junction bases: 9. CDR3 size: 15 residues. Germline CDR1 MNHNS, CDR2 SASEGT. The CDR3 DNA reads TGTGCCAGCAACTCAGGGGGCGGCGGGAACTATGGCTACACCTTC. Translating gives CASNSGGGGNYGYTF.

The rearrangement joins TRBV10-3 to TRBJ2-5; a possible D gene is TRBD2 (6 bases). This CDR3 region has 14 residues. V lost 6 bases and J lost 4, with 15 bases in between. Germline CDR1 ENHRY, CDR2 SYGVKD. CDR3 region: CAISDFRRGETQYF. CDR3 nucleotides: TGTGCCATCAGCGACTTTCGGAGGGGAGAGACCCAGTACTTC.

This clone showed up just once. J is TRBJ2-3 and V is TRBV7-2; TRBD2 is a possible D gene (5 bases). This CDR3 region has 16 residues. Trimming shortened V by 5 bases and J by 0 bases, and 15 bases separated the two germline ends. Germline CDR1 is SGHTA and CDR2 is FQGNSA. The CDR3 spells CASSPGLAQSTDTQYF. The CDR3 nucleotides read TGTGCCAGCAGCCCCGGGTTAGCGCAAAGCACAGATACGCAGTATTTT.

This chain connects TRBV11-2 to TRBJ1-2, with TRBD1 matching over 9 bases. V was pared by 5 bases and J by 6 bases, with 7 bases of the junction left unmatched. The CDR3 runs 14 residues. Germline V gene data show CDR1 as SGHAT and CDR2 as FQNNGV. CDR3 residues: CASSAGTGKHGYTF. The CDR3 DNA is TGTGCCAGCAGCGCCGGGACAGGGAAGCATGGCTACACCTTC.